A selection of T cell receptor beta chains follows, all from one sample in a study of T cells in Graves' hyperthyroidism and ophthalmopathy. In TCRdb, the multiplex PCR reads were re-called with MiXCR into one record per CDR3 protein. Found here are about 640,000 distinct CDR3 sequences, less than 25% of them singletons; the top ten hold more than 30%. The sample was blood. The origin of the receptors is a man between 25 and 39 years old with Graves' ophthalmopathy. Each CDR3 is given with its conserved first and last residue. The D gene is left open where the match is weak. Some rows have no size entry. The others give once, few or many, or a class for an expanded clone.

clone size	CDR3 length	V gene	J gene	D gene	CDR3 DNA	CDR3 protein
.	13	TRBV19	TRBJ2-5	.	TGTGCCAGTAGTCCCCTCCCTCTTGGGACCCAGTACTTC	CASSPLPLGTQYF
.	17	TRBV6-1	TRBJ2-2	TRBD1	TGTGCCAGCAGTTTTAGGTCCGGGACAGCGAACACCGGGGAGCTGTTTTTT	CASSFRSGTANTGELFF
.	15	TRBV18	TRBJ1-5	.	TGTGCCAGCTCAAAGGGAGGGGCGGGCAATCAGCCCCAGCATTTT	CASSKGGAGNQPQHF
few	13	TRBV2	TRBJ2-7	TRBD2	TGTGCCAGCAGTTCCGGGACTAGCGGGAGGCCCCCCTTC	CASSSGTSGRPPF
.	15	TRBV28	TRBJ2-7	.	TGTGCCAGCAGTTTAATCTCCTATCCACGGGGCGAGCAGTACTTC	CASSLISYPRGEQYF
.	17	TRBV20-1	TRBJ2-2	.	TGCAGTGCCAAAAAAGATGGTGGAGGGCGTGACACCGGGGAGCTGTTTTTT	CSAKKDGGGRDTGELFF
few	18	TRBV12-3/TRBV12-4	TRBJ2-7	.	TGTGCCAGCAGTATCTCACCCACCCTCGGGGGATTCTTCGGCGAGCAGTACTTC	CASSISPTLGGFFGEQYF
.	16	TRBV7-2	TRBJ2-3	TRBD2	TGTGCCAGCAGCTTGGTTGCGGGAGGGATCACAGATACGCAGTATTTT	CASSLVAGGITDTQYF
.	15	TRBV29-1	TRBJ1-1	TRBD1	TGCAGCGTTGAGGCCAGGGGGCATAGGAACACTGAAGCTTTCTTT	CSVEARGHRNTEAFF
.	14	TRBV4-3	TRBJ1-1	.	TGCGCCAGCAGCCAAGGTGGACGGCGGACTGAAGCTTTCTTT	CASSQGGRRTEAFF
.	13	TRBV18	TRBJ2-7	.	TGTGCCAACTCACCGACATTGAACTACGAGCAGTACTTC	CANSPTLNYEQYF
few	14	TRBV2	TRBJ2-7	.	TGTGCCAGCAGTGCGCAGGGAGGCCCCTACGAGCAGTACTTC	CASSAQGGPYEQYF
few	14	TRBV29-1	TRBJ2-7	TRBD1	TGCAGCGTTGAAGGCCGGACAGGGCAATCCGAGCAGTACTTC	CSVEGRTGQSEQYF
few	15	TRBV4-2	TRBJ2-1	TRBD1	TGTGCCAGCAGCCAGAAGAGGGACAGGGACAATGAGCAGTTCTTC	CASSQKRDRDNEQFF
few	14	TRBV19	TRBJ2-7	.	TGTGCCACCCGACAGACCGAAAACTCCTACGAGCAGTACTTC	CATRQTENSYEQYF
few	15	TRBV18	TRBJ2-7	.	TGTGCCAGCTCACCACGAGAGGGGTTTTCCTACGAGCAGTACTTC	CASSPREGFSYEQYF
many	14	TRBV27	TRBJ1-1	.	TGTGCCAGCAGTGACGGGGGAGGTTGGACTGAAGCTTTCTTT	CASSDGGGWTEAFF
few	16	TRBV4-1	TRBJ2-7	TRBD2	TGCGCCAGCAGCAGGACTAGCGGGAGAGGACCGCACGAGCAGTACTTC	CASSRTSGRGPHEQYF
.	12	TRBV29-1	TRBJ1-1	.	TGCAGCGACAGTGGAATGAACACTGAAGCTTTCTTT	CSDSGMNTEAFF
.	13	TRBV28	TRBJ2-5	.	TGTGCCAGCAGTTTAGAGCAGACAGAGACCCAGTACTTC	CASSLEQTETQYF
.	16	TRBV28	TRBJ1-1	.	TGTGCCAGCAGTGCCCTCGGGTTGCCCACGAACACTGAAGCTTTCTTT	CASSALGLPTNTEAFF
few	17	TRBV30	TRBJ1-2	TRBD1	TGTGCCTGGACGCCTAAAGTCGGGACAGGGGGTCACTATGGCTACACCTTC	CAWTPKVGTGGHYGYTF
few	16	TRBV3-1	TRBJ1-2	.	TGTGCCAGCAGCCAACGCGGACGGGCTGGGCCCTATGGCTACACCTTC	CASSQRGRAGPYGYTF
many	15	TRBV28	TRBJ2-7	TRBD1	TGTGCCAGCAGTTCATTCGGACAGGGGGCATACGAGCAGTACTTC	CASSSFGQGAYEQYF
.	13	TRBV10-3	TRBJ2-5	.	TGTGCCATCAGTGAGTCTCAAAGAGAGACCCAGTACTTC	CAISESQRETQYF
many	18	TRBV7-9	TRBJ2-7	TRBD2	TGTGCCAGCAGCTTTCGGACTAGCGGGGCCCGGGGGTCCTACGAGCAGTACTTC	CASSFRTSGARGSYEQYF
.	13	TRBV7-9	TRBJ2-5	.	TGTGCCAGCAGCTTAGATGAGGGAGAGACCCAGTACTTC	CASSLDEGETQYF
.	14	TRBV20-1	TRBJ2-2	.	TGCAGTGCTAGTTTCGGAGGAAACACCGGGGAGCTGTTTTTT	CSASFGGNTGELFF
few	14	TRBV5-1	TRBJ1-1	.	TGCGCCAGCAGCTTGGAGAGAGGAGGGACTGAAGCTTTCTTT	CASSLERGGTEAFF
few	18	TRBV6-1	TRBJ2-7	.	TGTGCCAGCAGTGAATATATAACGTCGGTGACCACCTCCTACGAGCAGTACTTC	CASSEYITSVTTSYEQYF
few	15	TRBV7-7	TRBJ2-2	TRBD1	TGTGCTAGCAGCTCCGGGACAGGGGGCCTCGGGGAGCTGTTTTTT	CASSSGTGGLGELFF
.	13	TRBV27	TRBJ1-1	.	TGTGCCAGCCGACACCTAGAAGGAACTGAAGCTTTCTTT	CASRHLEGTEAFF